The rows below give T cell receptor beta chains drawn from one sample of a study of shared clonotypes between healthy human individuals. Libraries were prepared by immunoSEQ multiplex PCR; TCRdb keeps only in-frame clonotypes and omits some of them. The data contain approximately 2.4 million clones, roughly 95% of them singletons. What was sequenced was naive CD4+ T cells sorted from blood. The receptors stem from a man between 18 and 29 years old in good health. CDR3s include the opening cysteine and the closing phenylalanine or tryptophan. D genes are given only for firm matches. Rows give clone size only sometimes, using once, few, many, or a class for an expanded clone.

>14|TRBV18|-|TRBJ2-5|-
TGTGCCAGCTCACGTAGCAGGGCGGGGGAGACCCAGTACTTC
CASSRSRAGETQYF
>16|TRBV28|-|TRBJ1-4|-
TGTGCCAGCAGCCAAGAGGACAGTCCGCTTAGGGAAAAACTGTTTTTT
CASSQEDSPLREKLFF
>17|TRBV12-5|once|TRBJ2-1|-
TGTGCTAGTGGTCCCCTCCCGGGTCAGAAACAGGACAATGAGCAGTTCTTC
CASGPLPGQKQDNEQFF
>13|TRBV7-2|-|TRBJ1-3|-
TGTGCCAGCAGCCCCTTGTTGGGAAACACCATATATTTT
CASSPLLGNTIYF
>13|TRBV7-3|-|TRBJ2-2|-
TGTGCCAGCAGCTGGGGCGGGACCGGGGAGCTGTTTTTT
CASSWGGTGELFF
>16|TRBV6-6|-|TRBJ2-7|TRBD1
TGTGCCAGCAGTTACCCGAAGGGACAGGGGTCCTACGAGCAGTACTTC
CASSYPKGQGSYEQYF
>16|TRBV6-5|-|TRBJ2-7|TRBD2
TGTGCCAGCAGTTACTCATTAGCGGGAGGGGGCTACGAGCAGTACTTC
CASSYSLAGGGYEQYF
>14|TRBV18|-|TRBJ2-5|-
TGTGCCAGCTCGACCTTTGGGGCCCAAGAGACCCAGTACTTC
CASSTFGAQETQYF
>13|TRBV21-1|-|TRBJ2-5|-
TGTGCCAGCAGCAAAGTTGAGGGGGAGACCCAGTACTTC
CASSKVEGETQYF
>16|TRBV29-1|once|TRBJ2-6|TRBD1
TGCAGCGTCGCCGGGACAGGTCCCTCTGGGGCCAACGTCCTGACTTTC
CSVAGTGPSGANVLTF
>11|TRBV9|-|TRBJ2-1|-
TGTGCCCTTTCGGGGTACAATGAGCAGTTCTTC
CALSGYNEQFF
>15|TRBV5-1|-|TRBJ1-2|TRBD1
TGCGCCAGCAGCTCCCTGGGACAGGGGGCATATGGCTACACCTTC
CASSSLGQGAYGYTF
>16|TRBV7-2|-|TRBJ2-7|TRBD1
TGTGCCAGCAGCTTACGCAGTAGGGGGCCCTTGAACGAGCAGTACTTC
CASSLRSRGPLNEQYF
>12|TRBV6-5|-|TRBJ2-7|-
TGTGCCAGCACCGCAGACCGCCACGAGCAGTACTTC
CASTADRHEQYF
>14|TRBV7-2|-|TRBJ1-5|-
TGTGCCAGCAGCTTGGGCGGGGGGGCTCAGCCCCAGCATTTT
CASSLGGGAQPQHF
>17|TRBV14|-|TRBJ1-2|-
TGTGCCAGCAGCAAAACTTCCGGGGCCGGCTATGACTATGGCTACACCTTC
CASSKTSGAGYDYGYTF
>13|TRBV5-1|-|TRBJ2-7|-
TGCGCCAGCAGCTTGACGGGGGGCTTCGAGCAGTACTTC
CASSLTGGFEQYF
>14|TRBV7-9|-|TRBJ2-5|-
TGTGCCAGCAGCTTAGGCAATCAGGGGGAGACCCAGTACTTC
CASSLGNQGETQYF
>15|TRBV5-6|-|TRBJ2-3|TRBD1
TGTGCCAGCAGCTTCGACAGGGGGTCCGCAGATACGCAGTATTTT
CASSFDRGSADTQYF
>17|TRBV4-2|-|TRBJ2-3|TRBD2
TGTGCCAGCAGCCAAGCGGGACTAGCGGGGGGGCACGATACGCAGTATTTT
CASSQAGLAGGHDTQYF
>21|TRBV12-5|-|TRBJ2-1|TRBD1
TGTGCTAGTGGTTTAGATTATACCGGGACAGGGATGCTGTCGGATAACAATGAGCAGTTCTTC
CASGLDYTGTGMLSDNNEQFF
>12|TRBV6-6|-|TRBJ2-7|-
TGTGCCAGCAGTTACAGGGGTCACGAGCAGTACTTC
CASSYRGHEQYF
>14|TRBV6-5|-|TRBJ2-7|TRBD1
TGTGCCAGCAGCTGGGGGACAGGGTCTCACGAGCAGTACTTC
CASSWGTGSHEQYF
>15|TRBV27|-|TRBJ1-1|-
TGTGCCAGCAGTACCCGAGTTGGTAGGGGGTCTGAAGCTTTCTTT
CASSTRVGRGSEAFF
>15|TRBV6-5|-|TRBJ2-1|-
TGTGCCAGCAGGTCGATGGGGACGAAGGCCTATGAGCAGTTCTTC
CASRSMGTKAYEQFF
>15|TRBV5-1|once|TRBJ2-2|-
TGCGCCAGCAGCTTGGATAGCAGGGGCACCGGGGAGCTGTTTTTT
CASSLDSRGTGELFF
>13|TRBV30|-|TRBJ1-5|TRBD1
TGTGCCTGGGGGGGACAGGGGCGATGGCCCCAGCATTTT
CAWGGQGRWPQHF